These T cell receptor beta chains were read from a single sample in a study of OX40 agonist ivuxolimab in advanced cancers. Only in-frame clones appear in the TCRdb table, and some are missing; sequencing was by immunoSEQ multiplex PCR. The repertoire holds about 71,000 clones, with roughly 93% as singletons. Here the sequenced sample was CD4+ or CD8+ T cells sorted from blood, taken in a trial of the OX40 agonist ivuxolimab. All receptors come from an adult with an advanced solid tumor such as melanoma, head and neck, liver or kidney cancer. The CDR3 runs from the conserved cysteine through the conserved F or W. The D gene is left open where the match is weak. Only some rows state a clone size, as once, few, many or a class for expanded clones.

J gene	V gene	D gene	clone size	CDR3 DNA	CDR3 protein
TRBJ1-4	TRBV28	NA	NA	TGTGCCAGCAGCCGCAACGGCCGCGCAACTAATGAAAAACTGTTTTTT	CASSRNGRATNEKLFF
TRBJ1-1	TRBV5-1	NA	NA	TGCGCCAGCATGGGGATGAACACTGAAGCTTTCTTT	CASMGMNTEAFF
TRBJ1-2	TRBV7-8	NA	NA	TGTGCCAGCAGCTTAGTGGTCGGGGGTATCTATGGCTACACCTTC	CASSLVVGGIYGYTF
TRBJ2-2	TRBV5-1	NA	NA	TGCGCCAGCAGCTCCACCCTCAACCTCGGGGGCACCGGGGAGCTGTTTTTT	CASSSTLNLGGTGELFF
TRBJ2-7	TRBV9	TRBD1	once	TGTGCCAGCAGCCCGGGACAGGGAAGATCCTACGAGCAGTACTTC	CASSPGQGRSYEQYF
TRBJ2-1	TRBV27	NA	NA	TGTGCCAGCAGCCTAGGAGGGGGCGGTGAGCAGTTCTTC	CASSLGGGGEQFF
TRBJ1-1	TRBV19	NA	NA	TGTGCCAGTACCCCAGGGGTTATCACTGAAGCTTTCTTT	CASTPGVITEAFF
TRBJ1-1	TRBV7-6	NA	NA	TGTGCCAGCAGTTCGACCGGGACCCCGAAGACTGAAGCTTTCTTT	CASSSTGTPKTEAFF
TRBJ2-5	TRBV7-9	NA	NA	TGTGCCAGCAGCTTCCAAGAGACCCAGTACTTC	CASSFQETQYF
TRBJ2-1	TRBV6-5	TRBD1	NA	TGTGCCAGCAGTTACTCAGGGGGCAACAATGAGCAGTTCTTC	CASSYSGGNNEQFF
TRBJ1-2	TRBV6-6	TRBD1	NA	TGTGCCAGCACCATGGTCCACCGGGACAGAGTACATGGCTACACCTTC	CASTMVHRDRVHGYTF
TRBJ1-5	TRBV27	NA	NA	TGTGCCAGCAGTTCCGGTCTAGGCAATCAGCCCCAGCATTTT	CASSSGLGNQPQHF
TRBJ2-2	TRBV7-9	NA	once	TGTGCCAGCAGCCAGGGTACCGGGGAGCTGTTTTTT	CASSQGTGELFF
TRBJ1-1	TRBV6-5	TRBD1	NA	TGTGCCAGCAGTTCGGACAGGGTGCACACTGAAGCTTTCTTT	CASSSDRVHTEAFF
TRBJ2-2	TRBV5-5	NA	NA	TGTGCCAGCGTCGATTCCGGGGAGCTGTTTTTT	CASVDSGELFF
TRBJ2-7	TRBV6-5	NA	NA	TGTGCCAGCAGTCCACAGGTAACCTACGAGCAGTACTTC	CASSPQVTYEQYF
TRBJ2-1	TRBV9	NA	NA	TGTGCCAGCAGCGTAGAGCTTATGCCCTACAATGAGCAGTTCTTC	CASSVELMPYNEQFF
TRBJ2-1	TRBV29-1	TRBD1	once	TGCAGCGTACCGGGACAGGCCTACAATGAGCAGTTCTTC	CSVPGQAYNEQFF
TRBJ2-2	TRBV27	NA	NA	TGTGCCACCAGGACAGCTCTAACCGGGGAGCTGTTTTTT	CATRTALTGELFF
TRBJ1-1	TRBV10-2	NA	NA	TGCGCCAGCAGTGAGTCGGTTACCAGGGGAGATTGGGGCACTGAAGCTTTCTTT	CASSESVTRGDWGTEAFF
TRBJ1-1	TRBV9	NA	few	TGTGCCAGCAGCGGGTGGGAATTCGGGGGATTGAACACTGAAGCTTTCTTT	CASSGWEFGGLNTEAFF
TRBJ1-2	TRBV9	NA	once	TGTGCCAGCAGCGTAGGCGGTGTTGGGTATGGCTACACCTTC	CASSVGGVGYGYTF